This T cell receptor beta chain was retrieved from a study of blood T cell repertoires in COVID-19. This clone has only a few counts. V lost 6 bases and J lost 6, with 16 bases in between. The CDR3 spans 14 residues. Germline V gene sequence: CDR1 SGHAT, CDR2 FQNNGV. Assay used: immunoSEQ multiplex PCR; TCRdb lists only in-frame clones, some missing. In the table there are 88,000 or so clones, approximately 86% of which are singletons. Sequencing input: peripheral blood. This clonotype was obtained from a man aged 55 to 70 with acute or convalescent COVID-19. The chain links TRBV11-2 to TRBJ2-3, with D maybe TRBD1 (6 bases). CDR3 sequence: CASRAGATWDTQYF. The DNA for the CDR3 is TGTGCCAGCAGGGCAGGGGCGACGTGGGATACGCAGTATTTT.